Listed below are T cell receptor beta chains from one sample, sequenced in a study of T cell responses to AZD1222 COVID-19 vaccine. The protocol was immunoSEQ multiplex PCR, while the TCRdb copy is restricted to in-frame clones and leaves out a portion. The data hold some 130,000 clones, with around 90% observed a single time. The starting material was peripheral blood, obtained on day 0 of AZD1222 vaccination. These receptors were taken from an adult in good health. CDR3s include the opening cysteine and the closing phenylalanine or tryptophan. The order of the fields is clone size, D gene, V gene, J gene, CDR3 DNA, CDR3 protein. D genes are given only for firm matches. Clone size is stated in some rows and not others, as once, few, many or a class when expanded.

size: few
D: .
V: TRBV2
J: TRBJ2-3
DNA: TGTGCCAGCAGTAGGGTGTCGGCCACAGATACGCAGTATTTT
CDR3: CASSRVSATDTQYF

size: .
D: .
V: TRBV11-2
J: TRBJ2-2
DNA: TGTGCCAGCAGGTCGGCAGGGGACACCGGGGAGCTGTTTTTT
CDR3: CASRSAGDTGELFF

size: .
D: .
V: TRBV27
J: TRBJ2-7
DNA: TGTGCCAGCACCCTACTCGGGGGACAGACCTACGAGCAGTACTTC
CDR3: CASTLLGGQTYEQYF

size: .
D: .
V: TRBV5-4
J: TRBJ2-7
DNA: TGTGCCAGCAGCTCCGCACGGTCCTACGAGCAGTACTTC
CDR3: CASSSARSYEQYF

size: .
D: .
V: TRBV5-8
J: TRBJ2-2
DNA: TGTGCCAGCAGCCTCGGGTGGGGGTCCGGGGAGCTGTTTTTT
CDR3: CASSLGWGSGELFF

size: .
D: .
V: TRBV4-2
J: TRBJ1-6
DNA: TGTGCCAGCAGCCAAGGTCCGACAGCCCTACAGGATTCACCCCTCCACTTT
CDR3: CASSQGPTALQDSPLHF

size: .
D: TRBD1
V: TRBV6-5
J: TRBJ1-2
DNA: TGTGCCAGCAGTTACTCGGGGACAGGGATATGGGATGGCTACACCTTC
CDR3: CASSYSGTGIWDGYTF

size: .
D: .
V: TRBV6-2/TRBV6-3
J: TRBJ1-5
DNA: TGTGCCAGCAGTGACGGGGGGCCTTCGGGTCAGCCCCAGCATTTT
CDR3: CASSDGGPSGQPQHF

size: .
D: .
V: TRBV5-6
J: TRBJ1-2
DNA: TGTGCCAGCAGCTTGGGATCGTCTGCAGGGCTGAACTATGGCTACACCTTC
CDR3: CASSLGSSAGLNYGYTF

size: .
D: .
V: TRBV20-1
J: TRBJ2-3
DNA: TGCAGTGCTAGTTCCGTTAGCAGGAACACAGATACGCAGTATTTT
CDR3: CSASSVSRNTDTQYF

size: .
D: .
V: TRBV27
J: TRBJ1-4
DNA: TGTGCCAGCAGTTCCCGCAAAGACAATGAAAAACTGTTTTTT
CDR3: CASSSRKDNEKLFF

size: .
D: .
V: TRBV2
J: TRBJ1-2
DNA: TGTGCCAGCAGAAGAGACGGGGCCGCTAACTATGGCTACACCTTC
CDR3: CASRRDGAANYGYTF

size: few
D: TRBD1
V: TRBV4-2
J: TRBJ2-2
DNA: TGTGCCAGCAGCCATCCCGGCGGGACAGGGGATACCGGGGAGCTGTTTTTT
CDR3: CASSHPGGTGDTGELFF

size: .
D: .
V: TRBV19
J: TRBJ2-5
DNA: TGTGCCAGTAGTCCTCGAGGGGAGACCCAGTACTTC
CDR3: CASSPRGETQYF

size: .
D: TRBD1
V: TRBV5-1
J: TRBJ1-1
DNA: TGCGCCAGCAGCTTGTCCTCAGGGGGCGCGAACACTGAAGCTTTCTTT
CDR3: CASSLSSGGANTEAFF

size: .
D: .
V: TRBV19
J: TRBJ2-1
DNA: TGTGCCAGTACAGGGTACAATGAGCAGTTCTTC
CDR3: CASTGYNEQFF

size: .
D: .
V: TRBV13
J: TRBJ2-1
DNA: TGTGCCAGCAGCCCACGCCTAGCGTCCTACAATGAGCAGTTCTTC
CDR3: CASSPRLASYNEQFF

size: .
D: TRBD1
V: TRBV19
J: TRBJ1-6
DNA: TGTGCCAGTAAGACAGGGGGCTCCTATAATTCACCCCTCCACTTT
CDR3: CASKTGGSYNSPLHF

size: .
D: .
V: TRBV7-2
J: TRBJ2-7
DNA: TGTGCCAGCAGCAGGAGTTCCGGGGCAACCTACGAGCAGTACTTC
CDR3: CASSRSSGATYEQYF

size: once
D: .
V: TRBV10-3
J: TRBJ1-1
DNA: TGTGCCATCAGTGAGTCGACGGCGGGCACAGGGGAAGCTTTCTTT
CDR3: CAISESTAGTGEAFF

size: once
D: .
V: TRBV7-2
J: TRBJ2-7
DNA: TGTGCCAGCAGCGAGGGGGTTTACGAGCAGTACTTC
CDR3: CASSEGVYEQYF

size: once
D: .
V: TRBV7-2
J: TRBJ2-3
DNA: TGTGCCAGCAGCTTAATCGGGAGAACAGATACGCAGTATTTT
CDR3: CASSLIGRTDTQYF

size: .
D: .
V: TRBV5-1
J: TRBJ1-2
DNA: TGCGCCAGCAGCTTCGAACGGGCCTCCCAGACCTTC
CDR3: CASSFERASQTF

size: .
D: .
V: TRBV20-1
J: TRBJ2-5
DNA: TGCAGTGCTAGCCTCGGAGAGACCCAGTACTTC
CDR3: CSASLGETQYF

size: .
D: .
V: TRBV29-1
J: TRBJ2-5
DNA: TGCAGCGTTGAGGCTAGCCAATACCCGTCAGAGACCCAGTACTTC
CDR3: CSVEASQYPSETQYF

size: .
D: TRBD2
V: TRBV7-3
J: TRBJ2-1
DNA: TGTGCCAGCAGCTTATCTTCTGGCGGGAGTCCCTACAATGAGCAGTTCTTC
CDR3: CASSLSSGGSPYNEQFF

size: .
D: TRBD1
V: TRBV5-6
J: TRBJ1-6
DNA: TGTGCCAGCAGCTTGGCCGCGACAGGGGGCTTCGGGAATTCACCCCTCCACTTT
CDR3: CASSLAATGGFGNSPLHF

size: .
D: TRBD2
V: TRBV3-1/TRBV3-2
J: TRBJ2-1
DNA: TGTGCCAGCAGCCAATCAGGGGCGGGAGGTGACGAGCAGTTCTTC
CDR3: CASSQSGAGGDEQFF

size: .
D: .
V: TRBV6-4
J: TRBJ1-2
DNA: TGTGCCAGCAGCTACAGGGTGGGGTATGGCTACACCTTC
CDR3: CASSYRVGYGYTF

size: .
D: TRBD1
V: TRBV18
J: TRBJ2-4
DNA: TGTGCCAGCTCACCACCGGGGACAGTGGAAAACATTCAGTACTTC
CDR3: CASSPPGTVENIQYF

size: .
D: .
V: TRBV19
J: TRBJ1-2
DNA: TGTGCCAGTAGTATTAAGGCGACAGGAGCTGGCTACACCTTC
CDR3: CASSIKATGAGYTF

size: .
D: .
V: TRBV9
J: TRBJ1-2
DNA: TGTGCCAGCAGCGTAGGGGGAATTGGCGATGGCTACACCTTC
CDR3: CASSVGGIGDGYTF

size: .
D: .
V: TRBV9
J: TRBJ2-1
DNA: TGTGCCAGCAGCCCCCATCCGGCCTTTAACGAGGACAATGAGCAGTTCTTC
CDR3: CASSPHPAFNEDNEQFF

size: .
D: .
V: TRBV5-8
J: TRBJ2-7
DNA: TGTGCCAGCAGCTTGTCCCCCGGGGCCTACGAGCAGTACTTC
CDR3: CASSLSPGAYEQYF

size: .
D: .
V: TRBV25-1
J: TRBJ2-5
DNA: TGTGCCAGCACCACCGGGGAGCCCGAGACCCAGTACTTC
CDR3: CASTTGEPETQYF

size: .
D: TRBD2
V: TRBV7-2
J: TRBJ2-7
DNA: TGTGCCAGCAGCCATGGCCCGGGACTAGCGCAGTACGAGCAGTACTTC
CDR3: CASSHGPGLAQYEQYF

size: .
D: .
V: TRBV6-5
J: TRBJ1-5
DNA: TGTGCCAGCAGTTCCTTTGCAGGTCCCAATCAGCCCCAGCATTTT
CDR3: CASSSFAGPNQPQHF

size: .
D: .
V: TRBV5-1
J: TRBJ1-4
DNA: TGCGCCAGCAGCCCAGGGACGGGTGGTTTCTATGAAAAACTGTTTTTT
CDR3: CASSPGTGGFYEKLFF

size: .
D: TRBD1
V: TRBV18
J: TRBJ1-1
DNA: TGTGCCAGCTCACCACAGAACAGGGGGAGCACTGAAGCTTTCTTT
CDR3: CASSPQNRGSTEAFF

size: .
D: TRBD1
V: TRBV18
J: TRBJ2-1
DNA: TGTGCCAGCTCACGATACACGGGACAGACCTACAATGAGCAGTTCTTC
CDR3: CASSRYTGQTYNEQFF

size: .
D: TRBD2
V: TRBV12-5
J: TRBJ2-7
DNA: TGTGCTAGTGGCGCCCCGGGAGGCAACGAGCAGTACTTC
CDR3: CASGAPGGNEQYF

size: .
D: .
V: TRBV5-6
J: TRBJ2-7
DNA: TGTGCCAGCAGCACAGGACATTCCTACGAGCAGTACTTC
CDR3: CASSTGHSYEQYF

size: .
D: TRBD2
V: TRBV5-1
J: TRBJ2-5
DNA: TGCGCCAGCAGCTTGGCGGCTAGCGGGAGCGGCGAGACCCAGTACTTC
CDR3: CASSLAASGSGETQYF